These 6 T cell receptor beta chains came from one sample sequenced in a study of response to subunit inactivated influenza vaccine. TCRdb passed the RT-PCR reads through MiXCR, listing each CDR3 protein once. This table has hundreds of thousands of distinct CDR3 sequences, 14% appearing once. Sequencing was performed on PBMCs from blood, taken 14 days before vaccination. These receptors originate from a man between 50 and 59 years old who received an inactivated influenza vaccine.

The rearrangement links TRBV7-8 to TRBJ2-1; 13 bases match TRBD2. CDR3 length equals 13 residues. CDR1 SGHVS and CDR2 FQNEAQ come from the germline V gene. J lost 12 bases, V lost 4 bases, and 3 bases had no gene match. DNA for the CDR3: TGTGCCAGCAGCTCTGGACTAGCGGGAGTGCAGTTCTTC. Translating it yields CASSSGLAGVQFF.

This clonotype was counted only a few times. This chain joins TRBV29-1 and TRBJ2-1; 9 bases map to TRBD2. The V gene's germline CDR1 is SQVTM and CDR2 ANQGSEA. The CDR3 length is 14 residues. V shed 4 bases, J shed 4 bases, and the junction held 5 bases outside the gene matches. CDR3 region: CSVARLAAYNEQFF. The CDR3 DNA is TGCAGCGTTGCAAGACTAGCGGCGTACAATGAGCAGTTCTTC.

Only a few counts were recorded for this clonotype. This rearrangement joins TRBV20-1 to TRBJ2-1; either TRBD1 or TRBD2 may fit D (5 bases each). The germline V gene encodes CDR1 DFQATT and CDR2 SNEGSKA (reference sequence). Trimming removed 4 bases at V and 13 bases at J, with 17 bases between. This CDR3 contains 12 residues. CDR3 region: CSAIPAGSSQFF. The CDR3, as DNA: TGCAGTGCTATTCCCGCAGGGAGTAGCCAGTTCTTC.

The sample holds a few counts of this clonotype. The V gene is TRBV10-3, the J gene TRBJ2-5; 13 positions match TRBD2. The J segment lost 4 bases and the V segment lost 2 bases, leaving 1 base of the junction unmatched. The germline V gene encodes CDR1 ENHRY and CDR2 SYGVKD. CDR3 length: 15 amino acids. CDR3 loop: CAISEGLAGVETQYF. The CDR3 DNA reads TGTGCCATCAGTGAGGGACTAGCGGGAGTAGAGACCCAGTACTTC.

There are many counts of this clonotype. The J gene is TRBJ1-4, the V gene TRBV6-2 or TRBV6-3; D is unresolved. Germline V CDR1 and CDR2: MNHEY, SVGEGT. The CDR3 covers 15 residues. Trimming cost V 7 bases and J 5 bases, with 17 bases left between them. The CDR3 reads CASKGGGTGNEKLFF. Here the CDR3 DNA reads TGTGCCAGCAAAGGAGGAGGCACCGGCAATGAAAAACTGTTTTTT.

V usage is TRBV20-1 and J usage is TRBJ2-5; a weak D match, TRBD1 (5 bases). Between the trimmed V and J ends, which lost 3 bases and 3 bases, there was a span of 11 bases. The CDR3 runs to 13 residues. CDR1 is DFQATT, CDR2 SNEGSKA, per germline (reference sequence). The DNA for the CDR3 is TGCAGTGCTAGTCTCAGGGTCAAAGAGACCCAGTACTTC. Protein: CSASLRVKETQYF.